Described below is a single T cell receptor beta chain sequence and its context. TCRdb re-called the PCR reads through MiXCR. The sample shows about 43,000 clones, 3% to 3.5% of them seen only once. The CDR3 is 15 amino acids. V was pared by 6 bases and J by 0 bases, with 3 bases of the junction left unmatched. This sample was taken from a study of metastatic and nonmetastatic thyroid tumors. Every patient was untreated before thyroid surgery. The receptor comes from a female donor with papillary thyroid cancer or a benign thyroid nodule (not recorded which). Some clones in this sample may be carry-over from other donors' samples. V and J are TRBV12-3 or TRBV12-4 and TRBJ1-5; 9 positions match TRBD1. Sequencing was carried out using blood. The CDR3 loop reads CASRTTGGSNQPQHF. The CDR3, as DNA: TGTGCCAGCAGAACGACAGGGGGTAGCAATCAGCCCCAGCATTTT.